This T cell receptor (beta chain) was found in a study of cytomegalovirus exposure and HLA in healthy donors. Regarding this clone: Its antigen is still unknown.

This CDR3 has 14 residues. The germline CDR1 and CDR2 sequences are SGHTA and FQGNSA. J lost 2 bases, V lost 5 bases, and 6 bases had no gene match. A multiplex PCR was run with 60 Vbeta primers and 13 Jbeta primers. Here immunoSEQ multiplex PCR was the method, and the copy in TCRdb shows in-frame clones only, minus some. The sample holds 120,000 or so clones. Study-level points and caveats: The study put some 150 TCR beta chains on its list as cytomegalovirus-associated. Equally common other TCR beta chains were less clonally expanded than HLA-associated ones, a later analysis found. A missense variant in DCLRE1C was later tied to TCR beta V- and J-gene trimming.

Sequencing used PBMCs. The rearrangement links TRBV7-2 to TRBJ2-7; 7 bases line up with TRBD2. The sequence came from a man between 18 and 35 years old in good health and CMV-seronegative. The CDR3 DNA reads TGTGCCAGCAGCCTCCTCGGACTAGCCTACGAGCAGTACTTC. Residues: CASSLLGLAYEQYF.